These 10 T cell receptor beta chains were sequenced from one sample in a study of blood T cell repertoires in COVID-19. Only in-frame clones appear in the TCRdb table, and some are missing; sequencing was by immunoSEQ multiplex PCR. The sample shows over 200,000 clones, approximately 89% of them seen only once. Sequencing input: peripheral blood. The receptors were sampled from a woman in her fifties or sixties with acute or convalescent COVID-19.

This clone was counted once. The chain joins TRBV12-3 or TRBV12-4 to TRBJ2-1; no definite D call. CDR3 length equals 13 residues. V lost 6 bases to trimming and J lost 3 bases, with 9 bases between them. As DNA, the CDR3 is TGTGCCAGCAGAAATATCCTCTACAATGAGCAGTTCTTC. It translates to CASRNILYNEQFF.

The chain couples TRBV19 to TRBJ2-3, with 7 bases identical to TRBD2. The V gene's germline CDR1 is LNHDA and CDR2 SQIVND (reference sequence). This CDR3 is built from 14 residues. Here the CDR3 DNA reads TGTGCAAAAGGGCGGGAGAGGGACACAGATACGCAGTATTTT. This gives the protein CAKGRERDTDTQYF.

CDR3 region: CASSHYGERWQFF. The CDR3 DNA is TGCGCCAGCAGCCATTACGGGGAGCGGTGGCAGTTCTTC. The J gene is TRBJ2-1, the V gene TRBV4-3; possibly TRBD2 for D (5 bases). The germline gives CDR1 LGHNA, CDR2 YSLEER. Trimming shortened V by 3 bases and J by 12 bases, and 15 bases separated the two germline ends. The CDR3 spans 13 residues.

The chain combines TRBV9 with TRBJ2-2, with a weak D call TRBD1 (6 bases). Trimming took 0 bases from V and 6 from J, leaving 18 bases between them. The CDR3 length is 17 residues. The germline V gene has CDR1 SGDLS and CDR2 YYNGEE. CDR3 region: CASSVDLGGRGAGELFF. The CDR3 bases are TGTGCCAGCAGCGTAGATTTAGGCGGCAGGGGAGCCGGGGAGCTGTTTTTT.

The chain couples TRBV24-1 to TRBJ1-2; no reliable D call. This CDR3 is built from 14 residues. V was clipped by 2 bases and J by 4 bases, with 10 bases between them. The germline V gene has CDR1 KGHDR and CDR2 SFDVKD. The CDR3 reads CATSDSWEAYGYTF. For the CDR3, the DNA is TGTGCCACCAGTGATTCGTGGGAGGCCTATGGCTACACCTTC.

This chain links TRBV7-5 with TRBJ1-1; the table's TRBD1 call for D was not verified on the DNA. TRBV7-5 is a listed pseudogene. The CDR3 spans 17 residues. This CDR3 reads CVRSLGGTGRENTEAFF. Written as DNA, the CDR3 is TGTGTCAGAAGCTTAGGCGGGACAGGGCGGGAGAACACTGAAGCTTTCTTT.

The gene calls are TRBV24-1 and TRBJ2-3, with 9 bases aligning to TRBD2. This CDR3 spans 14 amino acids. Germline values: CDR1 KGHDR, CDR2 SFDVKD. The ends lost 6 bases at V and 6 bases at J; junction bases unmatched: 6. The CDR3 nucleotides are TGTGCCACCAGTCGTCTAGCGGGAACGGATACGCAGTATTTT. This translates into CATSRLAGTDTQYF.

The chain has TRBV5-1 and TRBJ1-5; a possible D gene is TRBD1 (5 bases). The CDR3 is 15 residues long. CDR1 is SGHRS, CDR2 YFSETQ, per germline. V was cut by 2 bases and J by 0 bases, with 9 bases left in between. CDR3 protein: CASSFEGLSNQPQHF. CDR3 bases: TGCGCCAGCAGCTTCGAGGGACTTAGCAATCAGCCCCAGCATTTT.

The CDR3 is CASSVQGDTIYF. The CDR3 coding sequence is TGTGCCAGCAGCGTACAAGGGGACACCATATATTTT. The chain couples TRBV9 to TRBJ1-3; D is possibly TRBD1 (5 bases). The CDR3 runs to 12 residues. CDR1 and CDR2 (germline): SGDLS, YYNGEE. Trimming took off 1 base at V and 8 bases at J, with 7 bases between the two ends.

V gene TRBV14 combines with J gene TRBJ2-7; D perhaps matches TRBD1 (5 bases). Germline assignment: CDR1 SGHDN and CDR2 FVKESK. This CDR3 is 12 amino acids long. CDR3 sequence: CYSKGISYEQYF. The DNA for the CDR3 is TGTTACTCGAAGGGGATTTCCTACGAGCAGTACTTC.